One sample yielded the 4 T cell receptor beta chains listed below, sequenced in a study of cytomegalovirus exposure and HLA in healthy donors. With 60 Vbeta and 13 Jbeta primers, the PCR was carried out. Profiled with immunoSEQ multiplex PCR; TCRdb holds only in-frame clones, not every one. Of roughly 160,000 clones listed, approximately 80% were seen once; the top ten hold 7%. Sequencing used PBMCs. The receptors derive from a woman aged 25 to 39 in good health and CMV-seropositive.

The chain carries TRBV7-2 and TRBJ1-5; D is uncertain. Germline V gene lookup returns CDR1 SGHTA and CDR2 FQGNSA. CDR3 length equals 13 residues. With 3 bases removed from V and 0 bases from J, the gap between germline ends came to 3 bases. The CDR3 spells CASSFISNQPQHF. CDR3 coding DNA: TGTGCCAGCAGCTTCATTAGCAATCAGCCCCAGCATTTT.

The V call is TRBV15, the J call TRBJ1-2; 7 nucleotides align to TRBD1. Germline loops: CDR1 LNHNV, CDR2 YYDKDF (reference sequence). This CDR3 contains 14 residues. The J segment lost 4 bases and the V segment lost 3 bases, leaving 5 bases of the junction unmatched. The CDR3 DNA follows: TGTGCCACCAGCAGCGAACAGGGGATCTATGGCTACACCTTC. Amino acids: CATSSEQGIYGYTF.

This chain links TRBV7-3 with TRBJ2-3, with D possibly being TRBD2 (6 bases). The CDR3 has 15 amino acids. The germline V and J ends were trimmed by 2 bases and 0 bases, with 9 bases remaining between them. Per the germline V gene, CDR1 is SGHTA and CDR2 is FQGTGA. CDR3 sequence: CASSLLAQSTDTQYF. The CDR3 DNA sequence: TGTGCCAGCAGCTTACTAGCGCAAAGCACAGATACGCAGTATTTT.

CDR3 nucleotides: TGTGCCAGCAGCGCCGACAGGGGGTGGTATGGCTACACCTTC. This sequence encodes CASSADRGWYGYTF. V is TRBV5-6 and J is TRBJ1-2; 9 bases line up with TRBD1. The CDR3 contains 14 residues. Germline-derived CDR1 and CDR2 are SGHDT and YYEEEE. Germline trimming cut 4 bases from V and 5 bases from J; bases unmatched to any gene: 6.